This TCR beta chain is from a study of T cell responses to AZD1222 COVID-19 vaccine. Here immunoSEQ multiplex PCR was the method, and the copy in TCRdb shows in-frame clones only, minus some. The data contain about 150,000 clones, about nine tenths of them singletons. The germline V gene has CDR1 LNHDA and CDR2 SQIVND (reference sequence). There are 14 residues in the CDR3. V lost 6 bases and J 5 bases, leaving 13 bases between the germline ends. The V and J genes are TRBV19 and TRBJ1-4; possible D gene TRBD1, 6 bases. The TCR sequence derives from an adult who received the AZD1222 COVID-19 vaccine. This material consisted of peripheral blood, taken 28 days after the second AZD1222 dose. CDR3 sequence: CASRSTGRNEKLFF. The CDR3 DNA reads TGTGCCAGTAGGTCGACAGGCCGAAATGAAAAACTGTTTTTT.